This record concerns one T cell receptor beta chain sequence. This specimen belongs to a study of CD4+ T cells in melanoma. The CDR3 length is 13 residues. CDR1 is SGHTA and CDR2 is FQGTGA in the germline V gene. Trimming removed 3 bases from V and 4 bases from J, with 8 bases in between. Libraries were prepared by immunoSEQ multiplex PCR; TCRdb keeps only in-frame clonotypes and omits some of them. The sample carries 3,500 to 4,500 clones, around 78% recorded once. The chain links TRBV7-3 to TRBJ2-3; D is possibly TRBD2 (5 bases). The sequenced material came from tumor tissue. This receptor was identified in a human donor with melanoma. The chain's CDR3 is CASSFPGADTQYF. In nucleotides, the CDR3 is TGTGCCAGCAGCTTCCCCGGGGCAGATACGCAGTATTTT.